Below, 2 T cell receptor beta chains from the same sample are listed, as sequenced in a study of OX40 agonist ivuxolimab in advanced cancers. Measured with immunoSEQ multiplex PCR; TCRdb has only the in-frame clones, and not every one. Among tens of thousands of clones, 85% were seen once, and the ten largest hold 0.83%. The sequences come from CD4+ or CD8+ T cells sorted from blood, collected in a trial of the OX40 agonist ivuxolimab. The receptors originated from an adult with an advanced solid tumor such as melanoma, head and neck, liver or kidney cancer.

The chain has TRBV2 and TRBJ2-3, with D unclear. V lost 3 bases to trimming and J lost 6 bases, with 1 base between them. CDR3 length: 10 residues. CDR1 is SNHLY, CDR2 FYNNEI, per germline. The CDR3 loop reads CASSDDTQYF. For the CDR3, the DNA is TGTGCCAGCAGTGACGATACGCAGTATTTT.

The genes are TRBV5-1 and TRBJ1-1; 11 bases align to TRBD1. CDR1 is SGHRS, CDR2 YFSETQ, per germline. Trimming took 4 bases from V and 6 from J; bases not matched to a gene: 11. The CDR3 covers 16 residues. Written as DNA, the CDR3 is TGCGCCAGCAGCCGTGGACAGGGGGCACAGAATGCTGAAGCTTTCTTT. Protein: CASSRGQGAQNAEAFF.